The 15 T cell receptor beta chains below come from one sample, sequenced in a study of T cell repertoires in cytomegalovirus infection. TCRdb reanalysed the reads using MiXCR and keeps one entry per CDR3 protein. The table lists about 150,000 distinct CDR3 sequences, 23% of them singletons. The source material was PBMCs. The origin of the receptors is a human donor in good health (CMV status not recorded). Some clones in this sample may be carry-over from other donors' samples.

This clonotype came up a few times. The V gene is TRBV2, the J gene TRBJ2-2; 12 bases fit TRBD2. Looked up from germline, CDR1 is SNHLY and CDR2 is FYNNEI. The CDR3 is 16 residues long. J lost 4 bases, V lost 6 bases, and 6 bases had no gene match. CDR3 in DNA: TGTGCCAGCAGCGTCGGACTAGCGGGAACCACCGGGGAGCTGTTTTTT. It yields the protein CASSVGLAGTTGELFF.

This sequence joins TRBV20-1 and TRBJ1-2, with D possibly TRBD1 on 6 matching bases. The CDR3 spans 14 residues. Trimming left V 5 bases short and J 4 bases short, with 17 bases between. Germline assignment: CDR1 DFQATT and CDR2 SNEGSKA (reference sequence). The DNA of the CDR3 is TGCAGTGCTCAAGCCCCAGGGGACGTCTATGGCTACACCTTC. Translation gives CSAQAPGDVYGYTF.

This clonotype was seen repeatedly, ten times or more. The gene calls are TRBV7-3 and TRBJ2-3; a weak D match, TRBD2 (5 bases). Germline CDR1 reads SGHTA; CDR2 reads FQGTGA. The CDR3 runs to 15 residues. V was pared by 2 bases and J by 0 bases, with 9 bases between. CDR3: CASSLAGVSTDTQYF. The CDR3 coding sequence is TGTGCCAGCAGCTTAGCGGGCGTCAGCACAGATACGCAGTATTTT.

This clonotype was picked up many times. V gene TRBV6-5 combines with J gene TRBJ2-2, with D perhaps matching TRBD2 (6 bases). Looked up from germline, CDR1 is MNHEY and CDR2 is SVGAGI. Trimming took 2 bases from V and 9 from J, leaving 13 bases between them. The CDR3 sequence is 14 residues long. The DNA of the CDR3 is TGTGCCAGCAGTTACAATAGGGGAGGTTGGGAGCTGTTTTTT. It yields the protein CASSYNRGGWELFF.

The rearrangement links TRBV7-3 to TRBJ2-3, with D perhaps assigned TRBD1 or TRBD2 (5 bases each). V lost 0 bases, J lost 4 bases, and 8 bases lay in between. The germline gives CDR1 SGHTA, CDR2 FQGTGA. The CDR3 loop spans 14 amino acids. The CDR3 loop reads CASSLTRDADTQYF. CDR3 nucleotide sequence: TGTGCCAGCAGCTTAACAAGGGACGCAGATACGCAGTATTTT.

This clonotype has a handful of counts. This chain links TRBV7-3 with TRBJ2-7, with D possibly being TRBD1 (5 bases). Trimming pared 5 bases from V and 6 bases from J, leaving 17 bases between. From germline, CDR1 is SGHTA and CDR2 FQGTGA. The CDR3 contains 14 residues. The CDR3 DNA reads TGTGCCAGCAGCCTAAGGGGAATGCTCGGCGAGCAGTACTTC. Protein product: CASSLRGMLGEQYF.

There are many counts of this clonotype. The chain links TRBV7-2 to TRBJ2-5, with D possibly TRBD2 on 6 matching bases. V lost 2 bases and J lost 0, with 16 bases in between. The V gene's germline CDR1 is SGHTA and CDR2 FQGNSA. The CDR3 extends over 17 amino acids. The CDR3 here is CASSLQGTPSDQETQYF. The CDR3 DNA follows: TGTGCCAGCAGCTTACAAGGGACTCCATCCGACCAAGAGACCCAGTACTTC.

This chain's CDR3 is CASSSDRYEQYF. The CDR3 bases are TGTGCCAGCAGCTCGGACCGGTACGAGCAGTACTTC. The chain has TRBV5-4 and TRBJ2-7; D is uncertain. This CDR3 has 12 residues. V was trimmed by 3 bases and J by 4 bases, leaving 8 bases between them. Per the germline V gene, CDR1 is SGHNT and CDR2 is YYREEE (reference sequence). Supplemented by reference TRBV5-4 and TRBJ2-7, the full variable domain reads ETGVTQSPTHLIKTRGQQVTLRCSSQSGHNTVSWYQQALGQGPQFIFQYYREEENGRGNFPPRFSGLQFPNYSSELNVNALELDDSALYLCASSSDRYEQYFGPGTRLTVT.

This chain uses TRBV11-2 with TRBJ1-1; 7 bases map to TRBD1. The length of the CDR3 is 14 residues. The V gene's germline CDR1 is SGHAT and CDR2 FQNNGV. V shed 4 bases, J shed 1 base, and the junction held 3 bases outside the gene matches. In nucleotides, the CDR3 is TGTGCCAGCAGCTACGACAGGGCGAACACTGAAGCTTTCTTT. It codes for CASSYDRANTEAFF.

This chain uses TRBV7-8 with TRBJ1-6, with 8 bases matching TRBD1. Germline trimming cut 1 base from V and 7 bases from J; bases unmatched to any gene: 12. Germline CDR1 reads SGHVS; CDR2 reads FQNEAQ. The CDR3 contains 18 residues. The CDR3 loop is CASSLVFLQGEQNSPLHF. The CDR3 DNA reads TGTGCCAGCAGCTTAGTATTTCTACAGGGGGAGCAAAATTCACCCCTCCACTTT.

This clonotype came up a few times. The chain employs TRBV20-1 and TRBJ2-1; 9 nucleotides agree with TRBD2. This CDR3 comprises 15 residues. Germline values: CDR1 DFQATT, CDR2 SNEGSKA (reference sequence). V lost 3 bases, J lost 5 bases, and 8 bases stayed unmatched. The CDR3 loop reads CSARKAGGTNNEQFF. The CDR3 coding sequence is TGCAGTGCTAGGAAAGCGGGGGGAACAAACAATGAGCAGTTCTTC.

This clonotype was found a few times. V and J are TRBV14 and TRBJ1-1, with D uncertain. Deletions cut 0 bases from V and 11 bases from J, with 13 bases between. Germline V lookup: CDR1 SGHDN, CDR2 FVKESK. The CDR3 totals 13 residues. The CDR3 nucleotides are TGTGCCAGCAGCCAAGACCATAGGGTCGTCGCTTTCTTT. It specifies CASSQDHRVVAFF.

This clonotype occurred a few times. The chain is built from TRBV2 and TRBJ2-7, with D possibly being TRBD2 (6 bases). Germline CDR1 is SNHLY and CDR2 is FYNNEI. V lost 7 bases and J lost 5, with 9 bases in between. The CDR3 is 11 residues long. CDR3 nucleotide sequence: TGTGCCAGCACCAGGGAGGACGAGCAGTACTTC. Translated: CASTREDEQYF. Full variable domain (missing parts from reference TRBV2 and TRBJ2-7): EPEVTQTPSHQVTQMGQEVILRCVPISNHLYFYWYRQILGQKVEFLVSFYNNEISEKSEIFDDQFSVERPDGSNFTLKIRSTKLEDSAMYFCASTREDEQYFGPGTRLTVT.

This clonotype has a handful of counts. The chain employs TRBV30 and TRBJ1-5; a possible D gene is TRBD1 (5 bases). The germline V gene encodes CDR1 GTSNPN and CDR2 SVGIG (reference sequence). Trimming pared 3 bases from V and 1 base from J, leaving 10 bases between. The CDR3 loop spans 14 amino acids. The CDR3 region is CAWSLRQSNQPQHF. The CDR3 DNA reads as TGTGCCTGGAGCTTACGACAGAGCAATCAGCCCCAGCATTTT.

The chain recombines TRBV3-1 with TRBJ1-1; weak D call: TRBD1 (5 bases). Germline loops: CDR1 LGHDT, CDR2 YNNKEL (reference sequence). The V end lost 5 bases, the J end lost 4 bases, and 20 bases lay between the germline ends. The CDR3 covers 16 residues. The CDR3 nucleotides are TGTGCCAGCAGCGAATCAGGGTGTGGGCCCTCCACTGAAGCTTTCTTT. It translates to CASSESGCGPSTEAFF.